These 10 T cell receptor beta chains came from one sample sequenced in a study of regulatory T cells in long-lasting Graves disease. Investigators prepared the TCR beta libraries by applying iRepertoire HTBI primers and Arm-PCR of CDR3 regions. TCRdb re-derived calls from the multiplex PCR reads in MiXCR, one entry per CDR3 protein. The sample holds about 460,000 distinct CDR3 sequences; about 20% are singletons and the top ten take over 10%. Specified time point: persistent/refractory GD, antithyroid drugs over 5 years with positive TRAb. PBMC-derived RNA was used for the TCR library. The sequencing here drew on peripheral blood mononuclear cells (PBMCs), taken when the disease was refractory, from a patient treated with antithyroid drugs. All receptors derive from a female donor with Graves disease.

Comment on this clonotype: Sequence at one end of the junction differs from germline and may be a read error. V is TRBV5-1 and J is TRBJ2-1; D may correspond to TRBD1 or TRBD2 (6 bases each). The CDR3 runs to 15 residues. Looked up from germline, CDR1 is SGHRS and CDR2 is YFSETQ. CDR3 loop: CASILPSGADNEQFF. The DNA for the CDR3 is TGCGCCAGCATCTTGCCCTCGGGGGCCGACAATGAGCAGTTCTTC. The full variable domain, rest sourced from reference TRBV5-1 and TRBJ2-1, is KAGVTQTPRYLIKTRGQQVTLSCSPISGHRSVSWYQQTPGQGLQFLFEYFSETQRNKGNFPGRFSGRQFSNSRSEMNVSTLELGDSALYLCASILPSGADNEQFFGPGTRLTVL.

The table lists this clonotype with many counts. The chain links TRBV6-2 or TRBV6-3 to TRBJ2-7, with 9 nucleotides matching TRBD2. Trimming cost V 2 bases and J 7 bases; bases outside gene matches: 6. Per the germline V gene, CDR1 is MNHEY and CDR2 is SVGEGT. CDR3 length: 14 amino acids. The CDR3 spells CASSYDRGRGEQYF. In nucleotides, the CDR3 is TGTGCCAGCAGTTACGATCGCGGGAGGGGGGAGCAGTACTTC.

This clonotype was observed a few times. The chain uses TRBV20-1 and TRBJ2-3; 7 bases align to TRBD2. The V gene end was trimmed by 5 bases and the J gene end by 3 bases; junction bases not matched to a gene: 8. Germline V CDR1 and CDR2: DFQATT, SNEGSKA (reference sequence). This CDR3 region has 14 residues. The CDR3 DNA follows: TGCAGTGCTCCAGTGGGGGGGGTTACAGATACGCAGTATTTT. Its protein is CSAPVGGVTDTQYF.

The chain links TRBV19 to TRBJ2-7, with D possibly matching TRBD2 (6 bases). Germline CDR1 LNHDA, CDR2 SQIVND (reference sequence). The CDR3 sequence is 12 residues long. Trimming pared 9 bases from V and 0 bases from J, leaving 9 bases between. CDR3 protein: CASGSPSYEQYF. Written as DNA, the CDR3 is TGTGCCAGCGGGAGTCCCTCCTACGAGCAGTACTTC.

This sequence joins TRBV20-1 and TRBJ2-7; unclear D gene. The CDR3 runs 15 residues. The V end lost 0 bases, the J end lost 0 bases, and 12 bases lay between the germline ends. Germline V gene data show CDR1 as DFQATT and CDR2 as SNEGSKA (reference sequence). The CDR3 protein is CSARDVTVSSYEQYF. The DNA of the CDR3 is TGCAGTGCTAGAGATGTCACAGTTAGCTCCTACGAGCAGTACTTC.

The rearrangement links TRBV5-4 to TRBJ1-2; TRBD1 aligns across 8 bases. J was trimmed by 8 bases and V by 2 bases; bases with no gene match: 8. The length of the CDR3 is 14 residues. Germline CDR1 reads SGHNT; CDR2 reads YYREEE (reference sequence). The CDR3 is CASSFSATGVGYTF. CDR3 DNA sequence: TGTGCCAGCAGCTTCTCCGCGACAGGGGTCGGCTACACCTTC.

This clonotype was counted between two and nine times. The chain couples TRBV3-1 to TRBJ1-2; D remains ambiguous. With 3 bases removed from V and 4 bases from J, the gap between germline ends came to 12 bases. CDR1 is LGHDT and CDR2 is YNNKEL in the germline V gene (reference sequence). The CDR3 length is 14 residues. CDR3: CASSHLYGSYGYTF. The CDR3 DNA reads as TGTGCCAGCAGCCATCTGTACGGGAGCTATGGCTACACCTTC.

The V and J genes are TRBV18 and TRBJ1-5, with a weak D call TRBD1 (5 bases). Germline lookup yields CDR1 KGHSH and CDR2 LQKENI. Trimming took 8 bases from V and 4 from J, leaving 15 bases between them. The CDR3 has 14 amino acids. The CDR3 sequence: CASSSRDRNQPQHF. The CDR3 DNA follows: TGTGCCAGCAGTTCCCGGGACCGGAATCAGCCCCAGCATTTT. Complete variable domain (other parts from reference TRBV18 and TRBJ1-5): NAGVMQNPRHLVRRRGQEARLRCSPMKGHSHVYWYRQLPEEGLKFMVYLQKENIIDESGMPKERFSAEFPKEGPSILRIQQVVRGDSAAYFCASSSRDRNQPQHFGDGTRLSIL.

This clonotype came up many times. V is TRBV2 and J is TRBJ1-3, with D hard to call. Germline-derived CDR1 and CDR2 are SNHLY and FYNNEI. V was cut by 0 bases and J by 0 bases, with 6 bases left in between. This CDR3 contains 15 residues. The CDR3 is CASSEARFSGNTIYF. DNA of the CDR3: TGTGCCAGCAGTGAAGCGCGATTCTCTGGAAACACCATATATTTT.

In this sample, this clonotype turned up many times. The J gene is TRBJ1-6, the V gene TRBV28, with D unresolved. CDR3 length: 16 residues. Germline CDR1 MDHEN, CDR2 SYDVKM. The V and J ends lost 2 bases and 9 bases respectively, with 17 bases between them. CDR3 amino acids: CASSLPPAKGRSPLHF. The CDR3 DNA reads as TGTGCCAGCAGTTTACCCCCGGCGAAAGGCCGTTCACCCCTCCACTTT.